This T cell receptor (beta chain) was identified in a study of cytomegalovirus exposure and HLA in healthy donors. Per germline, CDR1 LGHNT and CDR2 FRNRAP. Germline trimming cut 7 bases from V and 5 bases from J; bases unmatched to any gene: 7. This CDR3 contains 14 residues. The study, taken as a whole, reports: In the 130 or so validation repertoires, a later analysis found that first-cohort TCR clusters tended to co-occur.

As to this clone: Its antigen remains unknown.

Generated by immunoSEQ multiplex PCR, the TCRdb table keeps only in-frame clones and is missing some. The repertoire has 50,000 to 65,000 clones, 90% to 96% of them found once; the top ten carry roughly 1.2%. This receptor was identified in a woman in her late teens or twenties in good health and CMV-seronegative. Sequenced: PBMCs. The J gene is TRBJ2-5, the V gene TRBV12-5; 10 bases are shared with TRBD1. Written as DNA, the CDR3 is TGTGCTAGTGCCCCGGACAGGGGGGGGGAGACCCAGTACTTC. It specifies CASAPDRGGETQYF.